These 32 T cell receptor beta chains were sequenced from one sample in a study of cytomegalovirus exposure and HLA in healthy donors (dated by TCRdb to 2015 to 2018). The protocol used for the library was the immunoSEQ multiplex PCR assay. For the multiplex PCR, a mixture combining 60 forward primers for TCR Vbeta segments and 13 reverse primers for TCR Jbeta segments was used. The clones in this table, taken by TCRdb from immuneACCESS, are in-frame only. Not every clone is retained; where verified, under half of the shortfall comes from an unresolved V gene, and the cause of the rest is unknown. In this sample the table shows around 180,000 clones, over 75% of which occur a single time. The ten largest clonotypes hold more than 1.5% of the sample. The material sequenced was PBMCs. These receptors originate from a man between 18 and 29 years old in good health and CMV-seronegative.

V and J are TRBV5-5 and TRBJ1-2; 9 nucleotides match TRBD1. The germline gives CDR1 SGHKS, CDR2 YYEKEE (reference sequence). There are 14 residues in the CDR3. V lost 4 bases, J lost 8 bases, and 9 bases stayed unmatched. CDR3 sequence: CASSPLQGAKGYTF. CDR3 DNA sequence: TGTGCCAGCAGCCCGCTACAGGGGGCCAAGGGCTACACCTTC.

V is TRBV5-1 and J is TRBJ2-7; no clear D. The CDR3 consists of 14 residues. From germline, CDR1 is SGHRS and CDR2 YFSETQ. The V and J ends lost 0 bases and 3 bases respectively, with 10 bases between them. The CDR3, as DNA: TGCGCCAGCAGCTTGGAGCCAAAAAGCTACGAGCAGTACTTC. This codes for CASSLEPKSYEQYF.

The chain couples TRBV5-1 to TRBJ2-7; a weak D match, TRBD2 (6 bases). The CDR3 is 18 amino acids. Trimming shortened V by 0 bases and J by 0 bases, and 19 bases separated the two germline ends. Germline loops: CDR1 SGHRS, CDR2 YFSETQ. The CDR3 is CASSLELGGSILSYEQYF. CDR3 nucleotides: TGCGCCAGCAGCTTGGAGCTTGGGGGGTCCATCCTCTCCTACGAGCAGTACTTC.

This clone has a handful of counts. The chain employs TRBV27 and TRBJ1-2; 7 nucleotides match TRBD1. CDR3 size: 15 residues. Germline CDR1 MNHEY, CDR2 SMNVEV (reference sequence). With 6 bases clipped from V and 6 bases from J, the junction kept 13 bases outside the gene matches. The CDR3: CASRNPRDRNNGYTF. The CDR3 DNA follows: TGTGCCAGCAGAAACCCCCGGGACAGAAATAATGGCTACACCTTC.

The chain uses TRBV7-9 and TRBJ2-1, with 8 bases identical to TRBD2. The CDR3 runs 16 residues. Germline CDR1 and CDR2: SEHNR and FQNEAQ (reference sequence). Trimming at V came to 4 bases and at J to 6 bases, leaving 11 bases not matched to a gene. CDR3: CASSSSRGGQLNEQFF. The CDR3, as DNA: TGTGCCAGCAGCTCCTCCCGGGGGGGACAACTCAATGAGCAGTTCTTC.

V is TRBV5-1 and J is TRBJ1-2; tentatively, D is TRBD1 (6 bases). In germline, CDR1 is SGHRS, CDR2 YFSETQ. The V end was cut by 4 bases, the J end by 4 bases, with 17 bases between. The CDR3 sequence is 15 residues long. CDR3: CASSPAGDRSYGYTF. Here the CDR3 DNA reads TGCGCCAGCAGCCCCGCAGGGGATCGTTCCTATGGCTACACCTTC.

The CDR3 region is CASSYGGDYSDYEQYF. DNA for the CDR3: TGTGCCAGCAGTTACGGGGGGGATTATAGTGACTACGAGCAGTACTTC. J is TRBJ2-7 and V is TRBV6-6; 7 nucleotides agree with TRBD2. Germline V lookup: CDR1 MNHNY, CDR2 SVGAGI (reference sequence). The CDR3 is 16 residues long. Trimming cost V 2 bases and J 3 bases; bases outside gene matches: 10.

This rearrangement joins TRBV7-3 to TRBJ2-2, with D perhaps matching TRBD1 (6 bases). Germline loops: CDR1 SGHTA, CDR2 FQGTGA. CDR3 length: 15 amino acids. V lost 5 bases and J 6 bases, leaving 16 bases between the germline ends. The CDR3 sequence is CASSRNSGVAGELFF. CDR3 DNA: TGTGCCAGCAGCCGCAATTCAGGGGTCGCCGGGGAGCTGTTTTTT. Supplemented by reference TRBV7-3 and TRBJ2-2, the full variable domain reads GAGVSQTPSNKVTEKGKYVELRCDPISGHTALYWYRQSLGQGPEFLIYFQGTGAADDSGLPNDRFFAVRPEGSVSTLKIQRTERGDSAVYLCASSRNSGVAGELFFGEGSRLTVL.

A word on this clone: The junction departs from germline at one end; a sequencing error may be responsible. CDR3 nucleotide sequence: TGTGCTAGCAGCTTAGCGCCAGGGGATGAGCAGTTCTTC. It codes for CASSLAPGDEQFF. The rearrangement uses TRBV7-7 and TRBJ2-1; D possibly corresponds to TRBD1 (6 bases). This CDR3 is built from 13 residues. CDR1 is SSHAT, CDR2 FNYEAQ, per germline (reference sequence).

This chain joins TRBV7-9 and TRBJ2-7; 16 bases fit TRBD2. The V and J ends lost 5 bases and 3 bases, in that order; junction bases with no gene match: 10. CDR3 size: 18 residues. Germline-derived CDR1 and CDR2 are SEHNR and FQNEAQ (reference sequence). DNA for the CDR3: TGTGCCAGCAGCCCCCCGGGACTAGCGGGAGGGAGCCTCTACGAGCAGTACTTC. Amino acid sequence: CASSPPGLAGGSLYEQYF.

The V call is TRBV28, the J call TRBJ2-7; D is perhaps TRBD1 (7 bases). With 3 bases removed from V and 2 bases from J, the gap between germline ends came to 11 bases. This CDR3 is built from 14 residues. The germline gives CDR1 MDHEN, CDR2 SYDVKM. The CDR3 coding sequence is TGTGCCAGCAGTTTCCAGGGGGGAGCCTACGAGCAGTACTTC. It translates to CASSFQGGAYEQYF.

This chain joins TRBV9 and TRBJ2-2; 11 bases map to TRBD1. The V gene end was trimmed by 0 bases and the J gene end by 3 bases; junction bases not matched to a gene: 10. Germline values: CDR1 SGDLS, CDR2 YYNGEE. CDR3 size: 19 residues. As DNA, the CDR3 is TGTGCCAGCAGCGTAGCCCCAGCACCGGGACAGGGGGACACCGGGGAGCTGTTTTTT. The encoded protein is CASSVAPAPGQGDTGELFF.

This chain uses TRBV5-4 with TRBJ2-4, with 10 bases identical to TRBD2. With 3 bases clipped from V and 3 bases from J, the junction kept 3 bases outside the gene matches. The germline V gene encodes CDR1 SGHNT and CDR2 YYREEE (reference sequence). The CDR3 has 15 amino acids. The CDR3 DNA reads as TGTGCCAGCAGCTGGAAGCGGGAGGGCAAAAACATTCAGTACTTC. This sequence encodes CASSWKREGKNIQYF.

The chain has TRBV5-1 and TRBJ1-1; tentatively, D is TRBD1 (5 bases). Looked up from germline, CDR1 is SGHRS and CDR2 is YFSETQ. The CDR3 runs 15 residues. V was shortened by 3 bases and J by 5 bases, with 17 bases between the two germline ends. The CDR3 sequence: CASSSTGARGTEAFF. In DNA, the CDR3 is TGCGCCAGCAGCTCGACCGGGGCGCGGGGAACTGAAGCTTTCTTT.

The V gene is TRBV2, the J gene TRBJ2-5; 7 bases are a match to TRBD2. There are 13 residues in the CDR3. J was trimmed by 6 bases and V by 8 bases; bases with no gene match: 9. In germline, CDR1 is SNHLY, CDR2 FYNNEI. CDR3 nucleotides: TGTGCCAGCCTAGCGGACTTGGGGAAGACCCAGTACTTC. Residues: CASLADLGKTQYF.

CDR3 residues: CASSLRGPANYGYTF. The CDR3 region has the DNA TGTGCCAGCAGTTTGAGGGGGCCGGCTAACTATGGCTACACCTTC. The chain carries TRBV27 and TRBJ1-2; the match to TRBD1 covers 7 bases. The CDR3 is 15 amino acids. Germline V gene sequence: CDR1 MNHEY, CDR2 SMNVEV (reference sequence). V dropped 3 bases and J dropped 0; count of bases not matched to a gene: 4.

This clone showed up just a few times. The chain is built from TRBV7-3 and TRBJ2-1, with D perhaps matching TRBD2 (6 bases). This CDR3 region has 15 residues. The germline CDR1 and CDR2 sequences are SGHTA and FQGTGA. The V and J ends lost 5 bases and 4 bases respectively, with 15 bases between them. This chain's CDR3 is CASSPGGTLYNEQFF. The DNA for the CDR3 is TGTGCCAGCAGCCCGGGCGGGACCCTTTACAATGAGCAGTTCTTC.

The gene calls are TRBV6-5 and TRBJ2-1; D is ambiguous. The ends were cut back, 5 bases at V and 5 bases at J, with 10 bases in the middle. The V gene's germline CDR1 is MNHEY and CDR2 SVGAGI. This CDR3 is built from 13 residues. The CDR3: CASSEALDNEQFF. Here the CDR3 DNA reads TGTGCCAGCAGTGAAGCCTTGGACAATGAGCAGTTCTTC.

The chain employs TRBV13 and TRBJ1-3; possibly TRBD1 for D (5 bases). Trimming stripped 4 bases from V and 0 bases from J, with 13 bases between. This CDR3 is built from 16 residues. The germline gives CDR1 PRHDT, CDR2 FYEKMQ (reference sequence). The CDR3 DNA follows: TGTGCCAGCAGCTCCACCTACGGGGGCTCTGGAAACACCATATATTTT. This codes for CASSSTYGGSGNTIYF.

V gene TRBV28 combines with J gene TRBJ2-5, with D perhaps matching TRBD1 (5 bases). Trimming left V 4 bases short and J 6 bases short, with 12 bases between. CDR3 length: 13 amino acids. From germline, CDR1 is MDHEN and CDR2 SYDVKM. CDR3 bases: TGTGCCAGCAGTTCGTCAGGGTTGAAGACCCAGTACTTC. This codes for CASSSSGLKTQYF.

V usage is TRBV7-2 and J usage is TRBJ2-1, with 7 bases identical to TRBD1. The J segment lost 5 bases and the V segment lost 8 bases, leaving 6 bases of the junction unmatched. This CDR3 region has 13 residues. Germline loops: CDR1 SGHTA, CDR2 FQGNSA. CDR3 nucleotides: TGTGCCAGCGCTACAGGGGTCCACAATGAGCAGTTCTTC. Translated: CASATGVHNEQFF.

The V gene is TRBV13, the J gene TRBJ2-7; D gene ambiguous. The CDR3 is 15 amino acids. V lost 0 bases, J lost 0 bases, and 9 bases lay in between. Germline CDR1 is PRHDT and CDR2 is FYEKMQ (reference sequence). CDR3 residues: CASSLGTFSSYEQYF. DNA of the CDR3: TGTGCCAGCAGCTTAGGTACTTTTAGCTCCTACGAGCAGTACTTC.

The gene calls are TRBV7-9 and TRBJ2-4; D gene ambiguous. This CDR3 comprises 15 residues. V was clipped by 0 bases and J by 9 bases, with 15 bases between them. In germline, CDR1 is SEHNR, CDR2 FQNEAQ (reference sequence). The CDR3 loop reads CASSLAGSPIGIQYF. In DNA, the CDR3 is TGTGCCAGCAGCTTAGCCGGGTCACCGATCGGCATTCAGTACTTC.

This chain connects TRBV25-1 to TRBJ2-1, with D possibly being TRBD2 (6 bases). The CDR3 runs to 16 residues. Germline V gene lookup returns CDR1 MGHDK and CDR2 SYGVNS. V dropped 2 bases and J dropped 7 bases, with 18 bases sitting between them. CDR3 protein: CASSETAGPGGNEQFF. In DNA form, the CDR3 reads TGTGCCAGCAGTGAAACCGCGGGACCCGGTGGTAATGAGCAGTTCTTC.

The chain links TRBV7-8 to TRBJ2-7, with TRBD1 matching over 10 bases. The CDR3 has 15 residues. With 3 bases clipped from V and 1 base from J, the junction kept 3 bases outside the gene matches. Germline V gene data show CDR1 as SGHVS and CDR2 as FQNEAQ. The CDR3 loop reads CASSFRDRGSYEQYF. The CDR3 nucleotides read TGTGCCAGCAGCTTTAGGGACAGGGGATCCTACGAGCAGTACTTC.

V and J are TRBV7-9 and TRBJ2-1; 12 bases map to TRBD2. The CDR3 extends over 12 amino acids. The germline V gene encodes CDR1 SEHNR and CDR2 FQNEAQ (reference sequence). V trimming: 5 bases; J trimming: 13 bases; junction bases outside the gene matches: 3. The CDR3 region is CASSRGLAGQFF. The DNA for the CDR3 is TGTGCCAGCAGCCGCGGACTAGCGGGACAGTTCTTC.

As concerns this clone: One end of the junction varies from germline; a read error may be responsible. The V and J genes are TRBV7-7 and TRBJ2-1; 8 bases agree with TRBD2. The CDR3 totals 15 residues. The germline V gene encodes CDR1 SSHAT and CDR2 FNYEAQ (reference sequence). CDR3 coding DNA: TGTGCTAGCAGCTTAGCGAGCGGGGGAGGGAATGAGCAGTTCTTC. Its protein is CASSLASGGGNEQFF.

This chain connects TRBV7-8 to TRBJ1-1; 10 nucleotides line up with TRBD1. V lost 7 bases to trimming and J lost 5 bases; unmatched junction nucleotides: 7. CDR1 is SGHVS, CDR2 FQNEAQ, per germline. The CDR3 is 14 residues long. CDR3 sequence: CASTTGTGATEAFF. CDR3 in DNA: TGTGCCAGCACCACCGGGACAGGGGCGACTGAAGCTTTCTTT.

This clone was seen a handful of times. V is TRBV7-6 and J is TRBJ2-2; 9 bases map to TRBD2. The ends lost 4 bases at V and 7 bases at J; junction bases unmatched: 7. The CDR3 consists of 15 residues. Germline assignment: CDR1 SGHVS and CDR2 FNYEAQ. The DNA of the CDR3 is TGTGCCAGCAGCTCTGCGGGGGGGCCGGGCGGGGAGCTGTTTTTT. As protein: CASSSAGGPGGELFF.

V gene TRBV6-5 combines with J gene TRBJ2-1; 10 bases match TRBD2. V dropped 11 bases and J dropped 10; count of bases not matched to a gene: 11. Germline assignment: CDR1 MNHEY and CDR2 SVGAGI. The CDR3 is 13 amino acids. The CDR3 nucleotides are TGTGCCTGCCGAGCGGGAGGGAGAGGGGAGCAGTTCTTC. It specifies CACRAGGRGEQFF.

V gene TRBV11-2 combines with J gene TRBJ2-7; TRBD1 matches 7 bases. From germline, CDR1 is SGHAT and CDR2 FQNNGV. Losses at the gene ends were 2 bases for V and 3 bases for J; bases not matched to a gene: 7. The CDR3 contains 15 residues. In nucleotides, the CDR3 is TGTGCCAGCAGCTTACTCACGGGACAGCACTACGAGCAGTACTTC. It translates to CASSLLTGQHYEQYF.

This clone was observed a handful of times. This chain connects TRBV5-1 to TRBJ2-3, with a possible D match to TRBD2 (5 bases). Trimming took 3 bases from V and 5 from J, leaving 7 bases between them. Germline assignment: CDR1 SGHRS and CDR2 YFSETQ. CDR3 length: 12 amino acids. The CDR3: CASSSEGDTQYF. In DNA, the CDR3 is TGCGCCAGCAGCTCCGAGGGAGATACGCAGTATTTT.